The TCR beta chain described here comes from a study of T cells in Graves' hyperthyroidism and ophthalmopathy. Study-level background: The blood sample was taken at first diagnosis, before treatment began. Whole-study results and caveats: The authors' 13 V-J model separated ophthalmopathy from stable hyperthyroidism. Peripheral blood also featured most of the thyroid clonotypes expanded above 0.001.

Details on this clonotype: Its antigen is as yet unknown.

This CDR3 contains 15 residues. V dropped 6 bases and J dropped 2; count of bases not matched to a gene: 4. CDR1 is LNHDA and CDR2 is SQIVND in the germline V gene (reference sequence). There were TCR beta CDR3 regions amplified from RNA transcripts. The study used the HTBI primer set for a first-round RT-PCR of the TCR CDR3. TCRdb called the multiplex PCR reads again in MiXCR, with one record for every CDR3 protein. The sample lists hundreds of thousands of distinct CDR3 sequences, roughly 14% seen once, with less than 15% in the top ten. Hyperthyroidism of Graves' type that showed no ophthalmopathy progression within 18 months was stable.

V usage is TRBV19 and J usage is TRBJ2-1; the match to TRBD1 covers 10 bases. The TCR comes from a woman aged 18 to 35 with Graves' hyperthyroidism. The specimen sequenced was blood. The CDR3 sequence is CASRAGTGAYNEQFF. In nucleotides, the CDR3 is TGTGCCAGTAGGGCCGGGACAGGGGCCTACAATGAGCAGTTCTTC.